This T cell receptor beta chain was observed in a study of cytomegalovirus exposure and HLA in healthy donors. General study results and limits: The study labeled 150 or so TCR beta chains cytomegalovirus-associated. One variant, a missense change in DCLRE1C, was linked in a later analysis to TCR beta V- and J-gene trimming. TCR association rates varied by HLA locus in a later analysis, with DRB1 highest and HLA-C lowest. In a later analysis, HLA-associated TCR beta chains were more clonally expanded than equally common others.

The study ran its PCR with 60 Vbeta and 13 Jbeta primers. Clones were read by immunoSEQ multiplex PCR, and TCRdb kept only the in-frame ones, dropping some. The profile covers more than 95,000 clones, with around three quarters appearing a single time and 1.2% taken by the ten largest. For this clone: Its specificity is not known.

With 0 bases removed from V and 3 bases from J, the gap between germline ends came to 14 bases. This CDR3 has 16 amino acids. CDR1 SGHDN and CDR2 FVKESK come from the germline V gene. The rearrangement uses TRBV14 and TRBJ2-5; a weak D match, TRBD2 (5 bases). The receptor comes from a female donor in good health and CMV-seronegative. Sequencing used PBMCs. The CDR3 DNA is TGTGCCAGCAGCCAAGATGAGCCCGGGGTTGAAGAGACCCAGTACTTC. Its translation: CASSQDEPGVEETQYF.